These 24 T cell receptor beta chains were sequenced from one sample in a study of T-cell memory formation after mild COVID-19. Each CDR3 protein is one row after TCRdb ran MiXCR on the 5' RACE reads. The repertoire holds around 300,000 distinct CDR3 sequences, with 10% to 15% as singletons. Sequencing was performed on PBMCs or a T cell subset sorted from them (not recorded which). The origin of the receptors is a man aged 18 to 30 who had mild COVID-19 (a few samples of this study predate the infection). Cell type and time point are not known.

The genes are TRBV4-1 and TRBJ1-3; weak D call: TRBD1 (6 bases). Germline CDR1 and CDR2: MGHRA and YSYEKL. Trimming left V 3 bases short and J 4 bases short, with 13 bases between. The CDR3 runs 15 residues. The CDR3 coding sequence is TGCGCCAGCAGCCACAACAGGGTTGCCGGAAACACCATATATTTT. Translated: CASSHNRVAGNTIYF.

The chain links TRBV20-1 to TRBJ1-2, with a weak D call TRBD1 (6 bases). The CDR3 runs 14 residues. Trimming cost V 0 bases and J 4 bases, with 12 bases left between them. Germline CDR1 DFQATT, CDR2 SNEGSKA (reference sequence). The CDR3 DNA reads TGCAGTGCTAGAGAGGGGGCTGTACTCTATGGCTACACCTTC. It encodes CSAREGAVLYGYTF.

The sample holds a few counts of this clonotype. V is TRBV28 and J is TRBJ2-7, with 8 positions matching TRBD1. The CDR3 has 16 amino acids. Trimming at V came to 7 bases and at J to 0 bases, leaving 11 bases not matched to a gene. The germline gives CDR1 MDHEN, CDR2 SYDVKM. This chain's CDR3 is CASKPPQGASSYEQYV. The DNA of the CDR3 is TGTGCCAGCAAACCACCCCAGGGGGCAAGCTCCTACGAGCAGTACGTC.

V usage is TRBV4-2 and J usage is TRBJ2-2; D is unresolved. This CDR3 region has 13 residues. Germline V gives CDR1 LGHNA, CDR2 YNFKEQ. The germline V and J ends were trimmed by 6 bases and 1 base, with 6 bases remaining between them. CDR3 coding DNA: TGTGCCAGCAGGCCAAAGAACACCGGGGAGCTGTTTTTT. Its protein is CASRPKNTGELFF.

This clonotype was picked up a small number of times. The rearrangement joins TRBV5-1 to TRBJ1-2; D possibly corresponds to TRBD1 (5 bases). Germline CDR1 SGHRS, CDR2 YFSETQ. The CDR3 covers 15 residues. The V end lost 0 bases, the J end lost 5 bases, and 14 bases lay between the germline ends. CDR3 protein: CASSLDPRVTYGYTF. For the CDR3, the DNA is TGCGCCAGCAGCTTGGACCCCAGGGTAACTTATGGCTACACCTTC.

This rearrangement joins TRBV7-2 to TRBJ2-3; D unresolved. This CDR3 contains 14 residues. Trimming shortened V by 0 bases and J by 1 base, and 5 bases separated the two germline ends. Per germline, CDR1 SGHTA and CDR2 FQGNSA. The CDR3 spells CASSLAYGTDTQYF. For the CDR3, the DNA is TGTGCCAGCAGCTTAGCTTACGGCACAGATACGCAGTATTTT. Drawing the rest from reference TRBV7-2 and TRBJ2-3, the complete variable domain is GAGVSQSPSNKVTEKGKDVELRCDPISGHTALYWYRQSLGQGLEFLIYFQGNSAPDKSGLPSDRFSAERTGGSVSTLTIQRTQQEDSAVYLCASSLAYGTDTQYFGPGTRLTVL.

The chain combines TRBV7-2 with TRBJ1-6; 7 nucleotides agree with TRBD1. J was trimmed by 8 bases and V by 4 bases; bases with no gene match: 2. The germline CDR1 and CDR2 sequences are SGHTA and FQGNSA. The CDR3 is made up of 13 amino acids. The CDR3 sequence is CASSWDSHSPLHF. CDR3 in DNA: TGTGCCAGCAGCTGGGACAGCCATTCACCCCTCCACTTT.

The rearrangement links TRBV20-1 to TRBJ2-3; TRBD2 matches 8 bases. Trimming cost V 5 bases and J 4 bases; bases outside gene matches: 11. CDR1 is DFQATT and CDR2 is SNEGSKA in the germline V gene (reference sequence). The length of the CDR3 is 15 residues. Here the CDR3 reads CSALRRGAGADTQYF. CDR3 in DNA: TGCAGTGCTTTGAGGCGGGGGGCGGGTGCAGATACGCAGTATTTT.

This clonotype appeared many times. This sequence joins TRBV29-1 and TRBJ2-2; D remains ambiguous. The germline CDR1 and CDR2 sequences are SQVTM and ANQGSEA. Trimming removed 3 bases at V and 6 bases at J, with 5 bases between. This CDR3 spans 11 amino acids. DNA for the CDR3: TGCAGCGTTGACGACTCCGGGGAGCTGTTTTTT. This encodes CSVDDSGELFF.

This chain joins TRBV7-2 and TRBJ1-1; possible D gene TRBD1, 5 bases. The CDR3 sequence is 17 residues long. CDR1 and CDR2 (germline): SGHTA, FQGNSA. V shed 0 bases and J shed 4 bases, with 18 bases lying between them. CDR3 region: CASSLAIRRGATTEAFF. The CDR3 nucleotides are TGTGCCAGCAGCTTAGCTATCCGGCGAGGGGCGACCACTGAAGCTTTCTTT.

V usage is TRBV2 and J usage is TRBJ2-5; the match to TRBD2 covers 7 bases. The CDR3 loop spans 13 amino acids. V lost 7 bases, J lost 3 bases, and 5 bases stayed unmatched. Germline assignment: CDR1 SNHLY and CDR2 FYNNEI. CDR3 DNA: TGTGCCAGCACCTCTGGGAGGGAAGAGACCCAGTACTTC. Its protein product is CASTSGREETQYF.

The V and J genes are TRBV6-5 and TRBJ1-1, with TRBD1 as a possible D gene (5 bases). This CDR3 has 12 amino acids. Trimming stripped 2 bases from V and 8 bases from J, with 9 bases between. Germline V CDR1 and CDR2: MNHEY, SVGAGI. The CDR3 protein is CASSYIRGEAFF. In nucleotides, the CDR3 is TGTGCCAGCAGTTACATTAGGGGAGAAGCTTTCTTT.

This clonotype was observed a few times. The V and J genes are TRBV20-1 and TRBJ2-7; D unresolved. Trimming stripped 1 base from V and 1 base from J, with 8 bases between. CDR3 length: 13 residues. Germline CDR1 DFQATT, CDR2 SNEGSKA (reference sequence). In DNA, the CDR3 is TGCAGTGCTAGAGCGGAGACGTCCTACGAGCAGTACTTC. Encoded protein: CSARAETSYEQYF.

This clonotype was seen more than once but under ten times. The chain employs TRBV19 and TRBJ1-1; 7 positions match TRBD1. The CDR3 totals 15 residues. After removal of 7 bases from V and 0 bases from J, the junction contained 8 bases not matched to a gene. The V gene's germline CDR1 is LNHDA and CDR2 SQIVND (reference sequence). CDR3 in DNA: TGTGCCAGTACCTATACAGGGGTTATGAACACTGAAGCTTTCTTT. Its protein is CASTYTGVMNTEAFF.

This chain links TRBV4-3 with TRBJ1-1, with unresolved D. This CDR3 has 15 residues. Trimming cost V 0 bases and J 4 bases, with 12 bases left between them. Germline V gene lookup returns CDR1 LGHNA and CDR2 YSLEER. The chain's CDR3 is CASSQEGRVRTEAFF. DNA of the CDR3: TGCGCCAGCAGCCAAGAAGGGAGGGTGCGCACTGAAGCTTTCTTT.

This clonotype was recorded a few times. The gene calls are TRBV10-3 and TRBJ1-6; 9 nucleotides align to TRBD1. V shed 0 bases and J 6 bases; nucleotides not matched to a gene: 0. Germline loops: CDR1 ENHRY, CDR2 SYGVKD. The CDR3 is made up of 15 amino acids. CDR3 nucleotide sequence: TGTGCCATCAGTGAGTCGGGACAGGGTAATTCACCCCTCCACTTT. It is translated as CAISESGQGNSPLHF.

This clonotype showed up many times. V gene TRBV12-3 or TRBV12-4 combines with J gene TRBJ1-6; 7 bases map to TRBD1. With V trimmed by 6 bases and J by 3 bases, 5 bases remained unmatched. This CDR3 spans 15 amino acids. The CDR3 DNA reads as TGTGCCAGCAGCCCCGGGACAGTCTATAATTCACCCCTCCACTTT. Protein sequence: CASSPGTVYNSPLHF.

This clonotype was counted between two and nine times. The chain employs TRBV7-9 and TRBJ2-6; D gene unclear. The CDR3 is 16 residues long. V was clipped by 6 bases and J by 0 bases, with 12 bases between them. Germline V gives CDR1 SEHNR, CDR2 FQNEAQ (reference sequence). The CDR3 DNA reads TGTGCCAGCAGGCGAGGCACATACTCTGGGGCCAACGTCCTGACTTTC. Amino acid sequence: CASRRGTYSGANVLTF.

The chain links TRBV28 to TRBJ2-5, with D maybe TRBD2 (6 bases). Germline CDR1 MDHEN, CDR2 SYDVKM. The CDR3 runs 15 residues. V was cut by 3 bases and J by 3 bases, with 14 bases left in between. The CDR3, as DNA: TGTGCCAGCAGTTTGGTGGGGGGTGCCGAAGAGACCCAGTACTTC. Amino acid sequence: CASSLVGGAEETQYF.

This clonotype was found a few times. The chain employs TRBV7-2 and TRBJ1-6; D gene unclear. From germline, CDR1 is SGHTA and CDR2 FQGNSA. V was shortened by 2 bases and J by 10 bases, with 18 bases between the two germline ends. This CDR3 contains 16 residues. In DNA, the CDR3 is TGTGCCAGCAGCTTAAGGGTATTGACTCTAAGGTCACCCCTCCACTTT. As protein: CASSLRVLTLRSPLHF.

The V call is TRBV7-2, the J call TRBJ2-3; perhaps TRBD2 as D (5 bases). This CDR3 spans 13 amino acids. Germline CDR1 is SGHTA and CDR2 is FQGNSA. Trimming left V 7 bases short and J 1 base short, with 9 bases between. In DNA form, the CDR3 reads TGTGCCAGCAATCCGGAGGGCACAGATACGCAGTATTTT. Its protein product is CASNPEGTDTQYF.

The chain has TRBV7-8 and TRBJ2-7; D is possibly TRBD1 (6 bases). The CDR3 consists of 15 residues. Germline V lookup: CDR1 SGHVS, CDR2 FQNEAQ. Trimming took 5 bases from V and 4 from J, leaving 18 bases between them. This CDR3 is CASSPHGSGAYEQYV. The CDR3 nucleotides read TGTGCCAGCAGCCCGCACGGATCAGGGGCTTACGAGCAGTACGTC.

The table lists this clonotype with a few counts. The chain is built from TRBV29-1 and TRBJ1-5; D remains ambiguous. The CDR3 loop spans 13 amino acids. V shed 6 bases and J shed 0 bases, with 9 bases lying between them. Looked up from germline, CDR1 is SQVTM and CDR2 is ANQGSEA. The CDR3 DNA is TGCAGCGTGTGGGAGAGTAGCAATCAGCCCCAGCATTTT. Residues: CSVWESSNQPQHF.

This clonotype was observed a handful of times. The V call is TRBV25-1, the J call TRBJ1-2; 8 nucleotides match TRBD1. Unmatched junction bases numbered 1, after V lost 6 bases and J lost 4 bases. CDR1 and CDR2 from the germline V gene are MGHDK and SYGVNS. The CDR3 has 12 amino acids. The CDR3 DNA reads TGTGCCAGCAGAGGACAGGGCTATGGCTACACCTTC. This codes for CASRGQGYGYTF.